The T cell receptor beta chain under discussion was sequenced for a study of Graves' ophthalmopathy and Graves' hyperthyroidism. Many counts were recorded for this clonotype. RNA transcripts provided the template for amplifying TCR beta CDR3 regions. Amplification began with first-round RT-PCR using HTBI primers, then second-round multiplex PCR was performed. One entry per CDR3 protein results from TCRdb running MiXCR on the multiplex PCR reads. This table has 450,000 or so distinct CDR3 sequences, around an eighth appearing once. Trimming shortened V by 3 bases and J by 4 bases, and 9 bases separated the two germline ends. This CDR3 has 13 residues.

The source is a woman aged 25-40 years with Graves' ophthalmopathy. The chain has TRBV12-3 or TRBV12-4 and TRBJ1-2; D not resolved. The sequenced material came from blood. CDR3 nucleotide sequence: TGTGCCAGCAGTTTTCAGAAATTCTATGGCTACACCTTC. Its translation: CASSFQKFYGYTF.